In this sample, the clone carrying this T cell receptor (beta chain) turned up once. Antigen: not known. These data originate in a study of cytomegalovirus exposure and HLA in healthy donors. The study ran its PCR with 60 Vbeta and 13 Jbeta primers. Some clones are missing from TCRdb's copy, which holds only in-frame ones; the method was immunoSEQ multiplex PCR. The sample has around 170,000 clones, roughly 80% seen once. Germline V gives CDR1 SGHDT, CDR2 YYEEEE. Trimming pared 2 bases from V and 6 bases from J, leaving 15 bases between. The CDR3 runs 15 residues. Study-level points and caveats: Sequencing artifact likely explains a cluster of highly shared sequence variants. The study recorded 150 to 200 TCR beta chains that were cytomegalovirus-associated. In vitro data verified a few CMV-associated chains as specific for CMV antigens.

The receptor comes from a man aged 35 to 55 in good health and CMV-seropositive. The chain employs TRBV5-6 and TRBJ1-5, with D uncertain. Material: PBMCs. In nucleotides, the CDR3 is TGTGCCAGCAGCTTAAGAAGTGCGGTGGGTCAGCCCCAGCATTTT. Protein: CASSLRSAVGQPQHF.